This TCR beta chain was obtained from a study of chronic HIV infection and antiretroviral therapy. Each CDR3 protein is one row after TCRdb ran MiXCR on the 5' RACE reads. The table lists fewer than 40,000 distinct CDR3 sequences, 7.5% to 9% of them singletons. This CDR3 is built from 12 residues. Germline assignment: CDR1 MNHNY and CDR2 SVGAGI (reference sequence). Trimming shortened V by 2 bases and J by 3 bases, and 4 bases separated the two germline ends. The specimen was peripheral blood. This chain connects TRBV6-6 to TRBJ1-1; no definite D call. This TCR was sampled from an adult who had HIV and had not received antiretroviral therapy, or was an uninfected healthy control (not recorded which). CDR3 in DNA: TGTGCCAGCAGTTACACGGACACTGAAGCTTTCTTT. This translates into CASSYTDTEAFF.